Listed below are T cell receptor beta chains from one sample, sequenced in a study of cytomegalovirus exposure and HLA in healthy donors. Only in-frame clones appear in the TCRdb table, and some are missing; sequencing was by immunoSEQ multiplex PCR. Of about 150,000 clones in the sample, roughly 77% were seen once. The sample taken for sequencing was PBMCs. Receptor source: a human donor in good health. CDR3s include the opening cysteine and the closing phenylalanine or tryptophan. D genes are given only for firm matches. Clone sizes are given selectively: once, few, many, or a class where the clone is expanded.

clone size	V gene	D gene	J gene	CDR3 protein	CDR3 DNA
few	TRBV6-5	-	TRBJ2-5	CASSYGGSKETQYF	TGTGCCAGCAGTTACGGGGGCAGCAAAGAGACCCAGTACTTC
-	TRBV9	-	TRBJ2-7	CASSVASEASYEQYF	TGTGCCAGCAGCGTAGCTTCCGAAGCTTCCTACGAGCAGTACTTC
-	TRBV4-3	-	TRBJ2-2	CASSQEWTKANTGELFF	TGCGCCAGCAGCCAAGAATGGACTAAAGCGAACACCGGGGAGCTGTTTTTT
-	TRBV28	-	TRBJ2-1	CASSFTTQGLNEQFF	TGTGCCAGCAGTTTCACCACCCAGGGGCTCAATGAGCAGTTCTTC
-	TRBV19	-	TRBJ1-6	CASKVGGNSPLHF	TGTGCCAGTAAGGTGGGGGGGAATTCACCCCTCCACTTT
-	TRBV5-1	TRBD1	TRBJ2-1	CASSLDRGNNEQFF	TGCGCCAGCAGTTTGGACAGGGGGAACAATGAGCAGTTCTTC
-	TRBV10-3	-	TRBJ2-7	CAISRATRINEQYF	TGTGCCATCAGTCGGGCGACTAGAATCAACGAGCAGTACTTC
-	TRBV28	-	TRBJ1-2	CASSSRGGNYGYTF	TGTGCCAGCAGTTCCAGGGGTGGCAACTATGGCTACACCTTC
once	TRBV5-6	TRBD1	TRBJ1-6	CASSFGTGDNSPLHF	TGTGCCAGCAGCTTTGGGACAGGGGATAATTCACCCCTCCACTTT
-	TRBV5-5	-	TRBJ2-7	CASSLGAGPPYEQYF	TGTGCCAGCAGCTTGGGTGCTGGCCCCCCCTACGAGCAGTACTTC
-	TRBV13	-	TRBJ1-1	CASSLAGVNTEAFF	TGTGCCAGCAGCTTAGCAGGGGTGAACACTGAAGCTTTCTTT
-	TRBV11-2	TRBD2	TRBJ2-6	CASSALGGAGANVLTF	TGTGCCAGCAGCGCACTCGGGGGGGCTGGGGCCAACGTCCTGACTTTC
-	TRBV7-6	TRBD2	TRBJ2-7	CASGPPGGPEQYF	TGTGCCAGCGGCCCGCCGGGGGGGCCCGAGCAGTACTTC
-	TRBV4-1	TRBD1	TRBJ1-4	CASRKPGGGNEKLFF	TGCGCCAGCAGAAAGCCAGGGGGTGGTAATGAAAAACTGTTTTTT
-	TRBV29-1	-	TRBJ1-1	CSTRDSNTEAFF	TGCAGCACCCGTGACAGTAACACTGAAGCTTTCTTT
once	TRBV19	TRBD1	TRBJ2-7	CASSIHSDRGTYEQYF	TGTGCCAGTAGTATCCATTCGGACAGGGGAACCTACGAGCAGTACTTC
-	TRBV6-4	TRBD2	TRBJ2-1	CASSDFPGLASYNEQFF	TGTGCCAGCAGTGACTTCCCGGGACTAGCGTCCTACAATGAGCAGTTCTTC
-	TRBV28	TRBD2	TRBJ2-7	CASSIAGASYEQYF	TGTGCCAGCAGTATCGCGGGAGCGTCCTACGAGCAGTACTTC
-	TRBV7-6	-	TRBJ1-1	CASSLSQGWTEAFF	TGTGCCAGCAGCTTATCCCAGGGGTGGACTGAAGCTTTCTTT
-	TRBV28	-	TRBJ2-7	CASSFNSPYEQYF	TGTGCCAGCAGTTTTAATAGCCCCTACGAGCAGTACTTC
-	TRBV7-8	-	TRBJ1-4	CASSLAEVATNEKLFF	TGTGCCAGCAGCTTGGCAGAAGTTGCAACTAATGAAAAACTGTTTTTT
few	TRBV5-4	-	TRBJ2-3	CASSLAEGGDTQYF	TGTGCCAGCAGCTTGGCAGAGGGAGGAGATACGCAGTATTTT
few	TRBV2	-	TRBJ1-2	CASSEEEFYGYTF	TGTGCCAGCAGTGAGGAGGAGTTCTATGGCTACACCTTC
-	TRBV9	-	TRBJ2-1	CASSVAPSSYNEQFF	TGTGCCAGCAGCGTAGCCCCGAGCTCCTACAATGAGCAGTTCTTC
-	TRBV29-1	-	TRBJ1-3	CSVEQTESGNTIYF	TGCAGCGTTGAGCAAACAGAGTCTGGAAACACCATATATTTT
-	TRBV30	-	TRBJ2-1	CAWKSSYNEQFF	TGTGCCTGGAAGAGCTCGTACAATGAGCAGTTCTTC
-	TRBV2	-	TRBJ2-3	CAIGGRGPVINTDTQYF	TGTGCCATAGGAGGGCGCGGGCCCGTTATAAACACAGATACGCAGTATTTT
-	TRBV6-5	-	TRBJ1-1	CASSYGGGEAFF	TGTGCCAGCAGTTACGGGGGGGGTGAAGCTTTCTTT
-	TRBV12-5	TRBD2	TRBJ2-2	CASGTLAGVTTGELFF	TGTGCTAGTGGTACACTAGCGGGGGTGACCACCGGGGAGCTGTTTTTT
-	TRBV7-8	-	TRBJ1-4	CASSLIGTNGEKLFF	TGTGCCAGCAGCTTAATCGGCACTAATGGGGAAAAACTGTTTTTT
-	TRBV11-1	-	TRBJ1-1	CASSRRDTQYTEAFF	TGTGCCAGCAGCCGCCGGGACACCCAATACACTGAAGCTTTCTTT
once	TRBV9	TRBD2	TRBJ2-1	CASSVARITSGPYNEQFF	TGTGCCAGCAGCGTAGCCCGTATAACTAGCGGCCCCTACAATGAGCAGTTCTTC